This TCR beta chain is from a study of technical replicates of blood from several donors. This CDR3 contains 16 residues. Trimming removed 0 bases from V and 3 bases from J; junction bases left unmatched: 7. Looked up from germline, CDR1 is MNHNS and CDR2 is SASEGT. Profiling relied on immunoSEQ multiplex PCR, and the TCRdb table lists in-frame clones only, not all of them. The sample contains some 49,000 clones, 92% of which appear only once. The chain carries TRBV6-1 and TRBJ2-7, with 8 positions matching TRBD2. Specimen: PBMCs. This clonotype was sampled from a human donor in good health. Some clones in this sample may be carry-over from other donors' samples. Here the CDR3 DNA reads TGTGCCAGCAGTGAAGCGGGTAGCGGGGTCCACTACGAGCAGTACTTC. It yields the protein CASSEAGSGVHYEQYF.